These 15 T cell receptor beta chains originate from one sample sequenced in a study of Tregs in tolerant kidney transplant recipients. Recipients received nonmyeloablative bone marrow transplants from related graft donors, with transient mixed chimerism. TCRdb keeps only in-frame clones here, not all; method: immunoSEQ multiplex PCR. The table includes 75,000 to 100,000 clones, approximately 94% detected once. The sequenced sample was CD4+ T cells from blood (PBMCs), obtained 12 months after the transplant. Receptor source: a human patient who received a combined kidney and bone marrow transplant. A share of the T cells may be of graft donor origin.

The chain employs TRBV5-4 and TRBJ2-7, with 7 bases identical to TRBD2. Looked up from germline, CDR1 is SGHNT and CDR2 is YYREEE (reference sequence). The CDR3 extends over 15 amino acids. V was clipped by 3 bases and J by 0 bases; unmatched bases: 6. The CDR3 spells CASSSGAGASYEQYF. The CDR3, as DNA: TGTGCCAGCAGCTCTGGTGCGGGAGCCTCCTACGAGCAGTACTTC.

V usage is TRBV15 and J usage is TRBJ2-1, with 9 bases identical to TRBD2. This CDR3 has 16 residues. V was pared by 1 base and J by 0 bases, with 1 base of the junction left unmatched. Germline CDR1 is LNHNV and CDR2 is YYDKDF (reference sequence). The CDR3 sequence: CATSRGLAASYNEQFF. CDR3 nucleotides: TGTGCCACCAGCAGAGGACTAGCGGCCTCCTACAATGAGCAGTTCTTC.

The V and J genes are TRBV5-6 and TRBJ2-1, with TRBD2 matching 12 bases. Germline assignment: CDR1 SGHDT and CDR2 YYEEEE. V lost 3 bases, J lost 1 base, and 2 bases stayed unmatched. The CDR3 is 16 amino acids. The CDR3 DNA reads as TGTGCCAGCAGCTATGGACTAGCGGGGTCCTACAATGAGCAGTTCTTC. This sequence encodes CASSYGLAGSYNEQFF.

The genes are TRBV19 and TRBJ1-1; TRBD1 aligns across 9 bases. The CDR3 has 16 amino acids. V shed 2 bases and J 0 bases; nucleotides not matched to a gene: 4. The germline V gene has CDR1 LNHDA and CDR2 SQIVND (reference sequence). Written as DNA, the CDR3 is TGTGCCAGTAGTATACCGGGACAGGGCCTGAACACTGAAGCTTTCTTT. This encodes CASSIPGQGLNTEAFF. The variable domain in full, with the rest retrieved from reference TRBV19 and TRBJ1-1, is DGGITQSPKYLFRKEGQNVTLSCEQNLNHDAMYWYRQDPGQGLRLIYYSQIVNDFQKGDIAEGYSVSREKKESFPLTVTSAQKNPTAFYLCASSIPGQGLNTEAFFGQGTRLTVV.

The CDR3: CASSQDPRGYGYTF. Written as DNA, the CDR3 is TGTGCCAGCAGCCAAGATCCCAGGGGCTATGGCTACACCTTC. This chain links TRBV4-2 with TRBJ1-2, with a possible D match to TRBD1 (6 bases). This CDR3 is built from 14 residues. V lost 0 bases and J 4 bases, leaving 9 bases between the germline ends. Germline-derived CDR1 and CDR2 are LGHNA and YNFKEQ.

The chain links TRBV4-2 to TRBJ1-1; perhaps TRBD1 as D (6 bases). Trimming pared 0 bases from V and 4 bases from J, leaving 18 bases between. From germline, CDR1 is LGHNA and CDR2 YNFKEQ. CDR3 length: 17 residues. The CDR3: CASSQDPGTGIGTEAFF. The CDR3 DNA reads TGTGCCAGCAGCCAAGACCCAGGAACAGGGATCGGCACTGAAGCTTTCTTT.

Only one count was recorded for this clone. This rearrangement joins TRBV5-1 to TRBJ2-3, with 9 bases aligning to TRBD2. The CDR3 spans 16 residues. Germline assignment: CDR1 SGHRS and CDR2 YFSETQ. The J segment lost 2 bases and the V segment lost 6 bases, leaving 10 bases of the junction unmatched. Here the CDR3 reads CASTLGGRGSTDTQYF. The DNA for the CDR3 is TGCGCCAGCACCCTAGGCGGGAGGGGATCCACAGATACGCAGTATTTT.

The rearrangement joins TRBV5-1 to TRBJ2-4; D is perhaps TRBD2 (6 bases). V was pared by 5 bases and J by 8 bases, with 11 bases between. Germline values: CDR1 SGHRS, CDR2 YFSETQ. This CDR3 has 12 residues. The CDR3 DNA is TGCGCCAGCAGGGGGGACTGGGACATTCAGTACTTC. This sequence encodes CASRGDWDIQYF.

V usage is TRBV5-1 and J usage is TRBJ2-5; 8 bases align to TRBD2. The V gene's germline CDR1 is SGHRS and CDR2 YFSETQ. The V and J ends lost 3 bases and 5 bases, in that order; junction bases with no gene match: 6. The CDR3 runs 14 residues. CDR3 sequence: CASSWSVAGETQYF. The DNA of the CDR3 is TGCGCCAGCAGCTGGTCGGTAGCGGGGGAGACCCAGTACTTC. The whole variable domain, remainder taken from reference TRBV5-1 and TRBJ2-5, is KAGVTQTPRYLIKTRGQQVTLSCSPISGHRSVSWYQQTPGQGLQFLFEYFSETQRNKGNFPGRFSGRQFSNSRSEMNVSTLELGDSALYLCASSWSVAGETQYFGPGTRLLVL.

This rearrangement joins TRBV11-1 to TRBJ2-1; perhaps TRBD2 as D (5 bases). The CDR3 sequence is 11 residues long. The germline CDR1 and CDR2 sequences are SGHAT and FQDESV (reference sequence). The V end lost 5 bases, the J end lost 9 bases, and 8 bases lay between the germline ends. CDR3 in amino acids: CASSRRTEQFF. CDR3 coding DNA: TGTGCCAGCAGCCGGAGGACTGAGCAGTTCTTC.

As DNA, the CDR3 is TGTGCCACCACACGGGACAGGGGGCGCTTGACAGATACGCAGTATTTT. Translation gives CATTRDRGRLTDTQYF. J is TRBJ2-3 and V is TRBV11-2; TRBD1 agrees at 12 bases. Unmatched junction bases numbered 11, after V lost 10 bases and J lost 3 bases. The germline gives CDR1 SGHAT, CDR2 FQNNGV. The CDR3 has 16 amino acids.

The V gene is TRBV7-2, the J gene TRBJ1-1; tentative D call: TRBD1 (5 bases). CDR3 length: 14 residues. Germline V CDR1 and CDR2: SGHTA, FQGNSA. Trimming left V 4 bases short and J 1 base short, with 10 bases between. CDR3 nucleotides: TGTGCCAGCAGCTATGGGGCGTCGAACACTGAAGCTTTCTTT. Encoded protein: CASSYGASNTEAFF.

This clone was detected only a few times. The chain recombines TRBV6-5 with TRBJ1-2; 8 bases align to TRBD1. The V segment lost 6 bases and the J segment 6 bases; nucleotides outside the gene matches: 3. Germline V gene lookup returns CDR1 MNHEY and CDR2 SVGAGI. This CDR3 has 12 residues. CDR3 sequence (DNA): TGTGCCAGCAGGCAGGGGGCGGATGGCTACACCTTC. It encodes CASRQGADGYTF.

The chain has TRBV5-1 and TRBJ2-2, with 7 nucleotides matching TRBD1. The V and J ends lost 4 bases and 5 bases, in that order; junction bases with no gene match: 5. Germline CDR1 is SGHRS and CDR2 is YFSETQ. The CDR3 sequence is 14 residues long. The CDR3 nucleotides read TGCGCCAGCAGCCGGAAACAGGGGACCGGGGAGCTGTTTTTT. Translated: CASSRKQGTGELFF.

The J gene is TRBJ1-6, the V gene TRBV7-2, with 7 bases identical to TRBD1. V lost 1 base, J lost 8 bases, and 5 bases stayed unmatched. The CDR3 is 15 residues long. CDR1 SGHTA and CDR2 FQGNSA come from the germline V gene. CDR3: CASSLGGGADSPLHF. The CDR3 nucleotides are TGTGCCAGCAGCTTAGGAGGGGGCGCGGATTCACCCCTCCACTTT. The complete variable domain, with remaining parts taken from reference TRBV7-2 and TRBJ1-6, reads GAGVSQSPSNKVTEKGKDVELRCDPISGHTALYWYRQSLGQGLEFLIYFQGNSAPDKSGLPSDRFSAERTGGSVSTLTIQRTQQEDSAVYLCASSLGGGADSPLHFGNGTRLTVT.